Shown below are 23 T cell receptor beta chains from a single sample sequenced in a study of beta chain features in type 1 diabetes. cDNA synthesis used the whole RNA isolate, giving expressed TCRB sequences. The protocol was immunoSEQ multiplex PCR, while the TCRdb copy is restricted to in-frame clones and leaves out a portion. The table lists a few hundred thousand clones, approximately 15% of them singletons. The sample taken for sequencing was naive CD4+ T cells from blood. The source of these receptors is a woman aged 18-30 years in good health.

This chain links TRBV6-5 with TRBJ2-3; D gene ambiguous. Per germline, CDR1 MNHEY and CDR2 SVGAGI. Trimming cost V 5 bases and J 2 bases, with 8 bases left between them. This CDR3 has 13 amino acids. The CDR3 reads CASSPVVTDTQYF. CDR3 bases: TGTGCCAGCAGTCCGGTCGTCACAGATACGCAGTATTTT.

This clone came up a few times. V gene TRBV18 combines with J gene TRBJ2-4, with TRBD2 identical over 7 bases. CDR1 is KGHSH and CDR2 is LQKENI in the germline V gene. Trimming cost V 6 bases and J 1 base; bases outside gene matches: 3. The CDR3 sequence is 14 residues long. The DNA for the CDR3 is TGTGCCAGCTCTATCGGGAGGGCCAAAAACATTCAGTACTTC. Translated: CASSIGRAKNIQYF.

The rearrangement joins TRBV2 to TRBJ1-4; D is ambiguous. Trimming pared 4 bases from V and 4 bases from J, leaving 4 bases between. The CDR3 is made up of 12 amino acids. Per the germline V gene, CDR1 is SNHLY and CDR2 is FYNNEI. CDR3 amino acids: CASSGDNEKLFF. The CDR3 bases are TGTGCCAGCAGTGGAGATAATGAAAAACTGTTTTTT.

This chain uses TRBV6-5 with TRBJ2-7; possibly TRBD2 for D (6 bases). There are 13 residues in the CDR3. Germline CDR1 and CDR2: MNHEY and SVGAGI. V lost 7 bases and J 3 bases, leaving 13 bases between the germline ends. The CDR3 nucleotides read TGTGCCAGCAAGACGGGACTCGACTACGAGCAGTACTTC. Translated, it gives CASKTGLDYEQYF.

CDR3 region: CAIRPGFSGEGDDEQFF. The DNA for the CDR3 is TGTGCCATCAGACCCGGCTTTAGCGGGGAAGGGGACGATGAGCAGTTCTTC. The genes are TRBV10-3 and TRBJ2-1; TRBD2 matches at 8 bases. This CDR3 spans 17 amino acids. CDR1 ENHRY and CDR2 SYGVKD come from the germline V gene. V lost 6 bases, J lost 8 bases, and 18 bases stayed unmatched.

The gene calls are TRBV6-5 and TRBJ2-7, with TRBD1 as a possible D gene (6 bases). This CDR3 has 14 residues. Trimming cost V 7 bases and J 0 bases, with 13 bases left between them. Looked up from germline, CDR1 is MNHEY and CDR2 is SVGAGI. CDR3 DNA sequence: TGTGCCAGCATCGGAAGGGGGAGCTCCTACGAGCAGTACTTC. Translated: CASIGRGSSYEQYF.

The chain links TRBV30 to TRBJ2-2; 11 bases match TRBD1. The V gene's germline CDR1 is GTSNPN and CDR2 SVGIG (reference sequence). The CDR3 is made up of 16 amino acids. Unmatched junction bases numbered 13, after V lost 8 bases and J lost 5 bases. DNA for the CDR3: TGTGCCGGCGGGGGACAGGGGGGCTTGTGGACCGGGGAGCTGTTTTTT. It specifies CAGGGQGGLWTGELFF.

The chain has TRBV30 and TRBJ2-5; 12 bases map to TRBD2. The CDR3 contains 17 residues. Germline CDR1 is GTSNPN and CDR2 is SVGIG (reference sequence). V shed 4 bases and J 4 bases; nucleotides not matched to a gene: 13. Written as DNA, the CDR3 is TGTGCCTGGACCCCCCTCCGACTAGCGGGAGAGGTAGAGACCCAGTACTTC. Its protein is CAWTPLRLAGEVETQYF.

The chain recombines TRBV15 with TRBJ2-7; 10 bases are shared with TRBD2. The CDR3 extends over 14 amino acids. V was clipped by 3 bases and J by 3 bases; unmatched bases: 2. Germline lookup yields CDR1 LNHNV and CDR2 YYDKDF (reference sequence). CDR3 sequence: CATSRTSGYYEQYF. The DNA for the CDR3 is TGTGCCACCAGCAGGACTAGCGGGTACTACGAGCAGTACTTC.

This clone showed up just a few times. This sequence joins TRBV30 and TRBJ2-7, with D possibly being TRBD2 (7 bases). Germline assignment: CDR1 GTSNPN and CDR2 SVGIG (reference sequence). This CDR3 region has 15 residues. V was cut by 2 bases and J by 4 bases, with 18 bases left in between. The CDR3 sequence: CAWSPHTGGVYEQYF. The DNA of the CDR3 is TGTGCCTGGAGTCCCCATACGGGGGGCGTATACGAGCAGTACTTC.

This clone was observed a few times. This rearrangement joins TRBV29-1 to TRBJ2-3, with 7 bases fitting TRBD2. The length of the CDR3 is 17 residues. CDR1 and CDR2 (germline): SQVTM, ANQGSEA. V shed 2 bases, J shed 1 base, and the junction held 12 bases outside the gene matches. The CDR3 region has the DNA TGCAGCGTTGAATTGGGATGGCGGGAGAGAGGCACAGATACGCAGTATTTT. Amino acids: CSVELGWRERGTDTQYF.

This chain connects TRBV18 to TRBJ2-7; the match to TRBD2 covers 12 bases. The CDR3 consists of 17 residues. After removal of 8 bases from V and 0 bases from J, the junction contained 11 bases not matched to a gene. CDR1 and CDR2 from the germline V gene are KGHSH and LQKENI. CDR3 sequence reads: CASVPGLAGAVSYEQYF. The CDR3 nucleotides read TGTGCCAGCGTCCCGGGACTAGCGGGTGCCGTCTCCTACGAGCAGTACTTC.

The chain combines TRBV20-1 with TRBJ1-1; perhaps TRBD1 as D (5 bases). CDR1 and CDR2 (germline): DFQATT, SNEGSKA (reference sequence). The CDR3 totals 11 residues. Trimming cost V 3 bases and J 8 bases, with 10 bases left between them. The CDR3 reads CSASLPGEAFF. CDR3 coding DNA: TGCAGTGCTAGTTTACCAGGGGAAGCTTTCTTT.

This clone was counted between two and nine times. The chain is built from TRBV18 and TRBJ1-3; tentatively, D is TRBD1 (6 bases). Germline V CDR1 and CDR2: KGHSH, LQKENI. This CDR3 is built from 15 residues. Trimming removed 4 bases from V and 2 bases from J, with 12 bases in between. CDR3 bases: TGTGCCAGCTCACAGGACAGCGAGACTGGAAACACCATATATTTT. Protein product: CASSQDSETGNTIYF.

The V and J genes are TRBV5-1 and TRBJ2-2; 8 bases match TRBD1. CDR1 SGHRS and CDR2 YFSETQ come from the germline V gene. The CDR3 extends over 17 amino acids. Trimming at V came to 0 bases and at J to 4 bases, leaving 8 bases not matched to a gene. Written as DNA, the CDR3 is TGCGCCAGCAGCTTGGAGTCAGGGGGCGGCTTCACCGGGGAGCTGTTTTTT. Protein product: CASSLESGGGFTGELFF.

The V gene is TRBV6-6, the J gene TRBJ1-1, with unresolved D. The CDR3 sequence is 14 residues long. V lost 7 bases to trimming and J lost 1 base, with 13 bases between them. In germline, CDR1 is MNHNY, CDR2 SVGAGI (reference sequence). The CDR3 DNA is TGTGCCAGCACCCCCGATGGCAGGAACACTGAAGCTTTCTTT. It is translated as CASTPDGRNTEAFF.

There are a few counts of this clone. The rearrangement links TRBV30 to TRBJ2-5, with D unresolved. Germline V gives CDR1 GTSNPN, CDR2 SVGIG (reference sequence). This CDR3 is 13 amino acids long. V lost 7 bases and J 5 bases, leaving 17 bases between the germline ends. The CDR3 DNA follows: TGTGCCTCTAAAAATGAGGTCGGGGAGACCCAGTACTTC. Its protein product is CASKNEVGETQYF. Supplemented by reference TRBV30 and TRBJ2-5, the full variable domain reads SQTIHQWPATLVQPVGSPLSLECTVEGTSNPNLYWYRQAAGRGLQLLFYSVGIGQISSEVPQNLSASRPQDRQFILSSKKLLLSDSGFYLCASKNEVGETQYFGPGTRLLVL.

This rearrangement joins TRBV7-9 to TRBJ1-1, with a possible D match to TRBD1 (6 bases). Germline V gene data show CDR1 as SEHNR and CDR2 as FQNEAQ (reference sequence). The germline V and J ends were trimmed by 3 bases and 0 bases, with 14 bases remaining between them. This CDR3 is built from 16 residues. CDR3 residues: CASSFRTEFMNTEAFF. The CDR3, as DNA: TGTGCCAGCAGCTTTCGGACAGAGTTTATGAACACTGAAGCTTTCTTT.

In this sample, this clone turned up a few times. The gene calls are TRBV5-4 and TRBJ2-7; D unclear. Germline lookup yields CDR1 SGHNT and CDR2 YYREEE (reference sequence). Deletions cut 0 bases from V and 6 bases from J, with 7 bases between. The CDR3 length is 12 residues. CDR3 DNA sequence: TGTGCCAGCAGCTTGGGCCAGTCCGAGCAGTACTTC. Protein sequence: CASSLGQSEQYF.

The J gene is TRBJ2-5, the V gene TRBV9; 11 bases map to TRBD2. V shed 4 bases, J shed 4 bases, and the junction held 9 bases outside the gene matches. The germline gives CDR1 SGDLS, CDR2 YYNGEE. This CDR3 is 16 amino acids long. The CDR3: CASSILAGGPGETQYF. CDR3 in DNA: TGTGCCAGCAGCATCTTAGCGGGAGGGCCGGGAGAGACCCAGTACTTC. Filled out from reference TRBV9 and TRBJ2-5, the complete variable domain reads DSGVTQTPKHLITATGQRVTLRCSPRSGDLSVYWYQQSLDQGLQFLIQYYNGEERAKGNILERFSAQQFPDLHSELNLSSLELGDSALYFCASSILAGGPGETQYFGPGTRLLVL.

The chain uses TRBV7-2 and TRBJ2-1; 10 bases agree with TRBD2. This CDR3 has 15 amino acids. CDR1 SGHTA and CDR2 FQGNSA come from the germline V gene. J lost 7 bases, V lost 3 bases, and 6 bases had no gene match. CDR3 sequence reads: CASSLRLAGVNEQFF. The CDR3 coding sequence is TGTGCCAGCAGCTTGCGGCTAGCGGGAGTGAATGAGCAGTTCTTC. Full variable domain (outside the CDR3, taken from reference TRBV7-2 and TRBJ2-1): GAGVSQSPSNKVTEKGKDVELRCDPISGHTALYWYRQSLGQGLEFLIYFQGNSAPDKSGLPSDRFSAERTGGSVSTLTIQRTQQEDSAVYLCASSLRLAGVNEQFFGPGTRLTVL.

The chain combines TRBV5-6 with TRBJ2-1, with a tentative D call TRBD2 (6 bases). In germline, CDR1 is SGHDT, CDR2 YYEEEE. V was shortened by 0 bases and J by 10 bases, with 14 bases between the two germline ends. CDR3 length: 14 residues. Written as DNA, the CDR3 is TGTGCCAGCAGCTTGGGGCGGGATTCAGGGGAGCAGTTCTTC. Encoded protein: CASSLGRDSGEQFF.

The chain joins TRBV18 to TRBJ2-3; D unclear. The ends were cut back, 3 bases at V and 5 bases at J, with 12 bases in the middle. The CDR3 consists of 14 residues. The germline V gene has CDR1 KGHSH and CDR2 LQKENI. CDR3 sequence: CASSPYIAQDTQYF. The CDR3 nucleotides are TGTGCCAGCTCACCTTACATCGCACAAGATACGCAGTATTTT. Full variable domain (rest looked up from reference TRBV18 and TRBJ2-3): NAGVMQNPRHLVRRRGQEARLRCSPMKGHSHVYWYRQLPEEGLKFMVYLQKENIIDESGMPKERFSAEFPKEGPSILRIQQVVRGDSAAYFCASSPYIAQDTQYFGPGTRLTVL.